This is a list of T cell receptor beta chains from one sample in a study of T cell responses to AZD1222 COVID-19 vaccine. Only in-frame clones appear in the TCRdb table, and some are missing; sequencing was by immunoSEQ multiplex PCR. The sample yields more than 15,000 clones, almost 85% seen once. The source material was peripheral blood, sampled 28 days after the second AZD1222 dose. All receptors derive from an adult who received the AZD1222 COVID-19 vaccine. The CDR3 runs from the conserved cysteine through the conserved F or W. A D gene is named only where the DNA matches it firmly. Clone size is given for some rows only: seen once, a few or many times, or a class if the clone is expanded.

cdr3_nt: TGTGCCAGCAGGTGGGACAGTAAGATGAACACTGAAGCTTTCTTT
cdr3_aa: CASRWDSKMNTEAFF
v_call: TRBV6-5
j_call: TRBJ1-1
d_call: TRBD1
clone_size: .

cdr3_nt: TGTGCCAGCAGCGCGCGGACAGACCCTAATGGCTACACCTTC
cdr3_aa: CASSARTDPNGYTF
v_call: TRBV7-2
j_call: TRBJ1-2
d_call: .
clone_size: .

cdr3_nt: TGTGCCAGCAGCCTGGGGTGGGCTAGCGGGAGAGGTGATACGCAGTATTTT
cdr3_aa: CASSLGWASGRGDTQYF
v_call: TRBV5-5
j_call: TRBJ2-3
d_call: TRBD2
clone_size: .

cdr3_nt: TGTGCCAGCAGTGAACTTGGGCTTCGGAACACTGAAGCTTTCTTT
cdr3_aa: CASSELGLRNTEAFF
v_call: TRBV2
j_call: TRBJ1-1
d_call: .
clone_size: .

cdr3_nt: TGTGCCAGCAGCAAAAGGGGGGGGACTAGCTCCTACAATGAGCAGTTCTTC
cdr3_aa: CASSKRGGTSSYNEQFF
v_call: TRBV7-2
j_call: TRBJ2-1
d_call: TRBD2
clone_size: .

cdr3_nt: TGTGCCAGCAGACGACAGGGGCCCCATGGCTACACCTTC
cdr3_aa: CASRRQGPHGYTF
v_call: TRBV6-5
j_call: TRBJ1-2
d_call: TRBD1
clone_size: .

cdr3_nt: TGTGCCAGTAGACAGCCTGGGGCCAACGTCCTGACTTTC
cdr3_aa: CASRQPGANVLTF
v_call: TRBV19
j_call: TRBJ2-6
d_call: .
clone_size: .

cdr3_nt: TGTGCCAGCAGCATACGAATCCCAGGGGAAAGCTCCTATAATTCACCCCTCCACTTT
cdr3_aa: CASSIRIPGESSYNSPLHF
v_call: TRBV7-2
j_call: TRBJ1-6
d_call: .
clone_size: few

cdr3_nt: TGTGCCAGCAGCTTAGATGGGACCTTAAATTCACCCCTCCACTTT
cdr3_aa: CASSLDGTLNSPLHF
v_call: TRBV7-6
j_call: TRBJ1-6
d_call: .
clone_size: .

cdr3_nt: TGTGCCAGCAGCTCTCGGACAGGACCGAGGAATGAGCAGTTCTTC
cdr3_aa: CASSSRTGPRNEQFF
v_call: TRBV7-9
j_call: TRBJ2-1
d_call: TRBD1
clone_size: .

cdr3_nt: TGTGCCAGTAGTATACTAGCGGGAGGGCCCGACACCGGGGAGCTGTTTTTT
cdr3_aa: CASSILAGGPDTGELFF
v_call: TRBV19
j_call: TRBJ2-2
d_call: TRBD2
clone_size: .

cdr3_nt: TGTGCTAGTGGTTTGGTACTTGGGGGCGAGGGCACTGAAGCTTTCTTT
cdr3_aa: CASGLVLGGEGTEAFF
v_call: TRBV12-5
j_call: TRBJ1-1
d_call: .
clone_size: .

cdr3_nt: TGCAGCGTTGATAGGGGAAATGAGCAGTTCTTC
cdr3_aa: CSVDRGNEQFF
v_call: TRBV29-1
j_call: TRBJ2-1
d_call: .
clone_size: .

cdr3_nt: TGTGCCAGCAGCAAACGGACTAGCGGACAAGAGACCCAGTACTTC
cdr3_aa: CASSKRTSGQETQYF
v_call: TRBV21-1
j_call: TRBJ2-5
d_call: .
clone_size: .

cdr3_nt: TGTGCCAGCTCACCCCAGGCCGGAGGAGGAACTGAAGCTTTCTTT
cdr3_aa: CASSPQAGGGTEAFF
v_call: TRBV18
j_call: TRBJ1-1
d_call: .
clone_size: once

cdr3_nt: TGTGCCAGCAGCCAAGATTCCTCCAAAAGTGGCATTCAGTACTTC
cdr3_aa: CASSQDSSKSGIQYF
v_call: TRBV3-1/TRBV3-2
j_call: TRBJ2-4
d_call: .
clone_size: .

cdr3_nt: TGTGCCAGCAGCTTAGATATTGACAGAGCTAACACCGGGGAGCTGTTTTTT
cdr3_aa: CASSLDIDRANTGELFF
v_call: TRBV11-2
j_call: TRBJ2-2
d_call: .
clone_size: .

cdr3_nt: TGTGCCAGCAGCCAAGTATTGAGGACAAGGATAATAGGAGGGGTAAATCAGCCCCAGCATTTT
cdr3_aa: CASSQVLRTRIIGGVNQPQHF
v_call: TRBV3-1/TRBV3-2
j_call: TRBJ1-5
d_call: .
clone_size: .

cdr3_nt: TGTGCCACTCTAAGGAGGGCCTATCAGTTCTTC
cdr3_aa: CATLRRAYQFF
v_call: TRBV6-5
j_call: TRBJ2-1
d_call: .
clone_size: .

cdr3_nt: TGTGCCAGCAGCACTAGCGGCTACGAGCAGTACTTC
cdr3_aa: CASSTSGYEQYF
v_call: TRBV12-3/TRBV12-4
j_call: TRBJ2-7
d_call: TRBD2
clone_size: .

cdr3_nt: TGTGCCAGCAGCCAAGATTTACCAGGGGCTCAGCCCCAGCATTTT
cdr3_aa: CASSQDLPGAQPQHF
v_call: TRBV3-1/TRBV3-2
j_call: TRBJ1-5
d_call: .
clone_size: .

cdr3_nt: TGTGCCAGCAGCCAAGGACTTCTTACCGCTAATGAAAAACTGTTTTTT
cdr3_aa: CASSQGLLTANEKLFF
v_call: TRBV3-1/TRBV3-2
j_call: TRBJ1-4
d_call: .
clone_size: .

cdr3_nt: TGTGCCAGCAGTTTCCAGGGCCCCTACAATGAGCAGTTCTTC
cdr3_aa: CASSFQGPYNEQFF
v_call: TRBV27
j_call: TRBJ2-1
d_call: .
clone_size: .

cdr3_nt: TGTGCCAGCAGCTTAGGGACTAGAGACGAGCAGTACTTC
cdr3_aa: CASSLGTRDEQYF
v_call: TRBV11-1
j_call: TRBJ2-7
d_call: TRBD2
clone_size: .

cdr3_nt: TGTGCCAGCAGCTTCCAAGGCTATGGCTACACCTTC
cdr3_aa: CASSFQGYGYTF
v_call: TRBV7-2
j_call: TRBJ1-2
d_call: .
clone_size: once

cdr3_nt: TGCGCCAGCAGCTTGGAGGGGAGTCTAGCGGCCTTAGAGCAGTACTTC
cdr3_aa: CASSLEGSLAALEQYF
v_call: TRBV5-1
j_call: TRBJ2-7
d_call: TRBD2
clone_size: once

cdr3_nt: TGTGCCAGCAGCCAAGATAGAGGAGTGAGCACAGATACGCAGTATTTT
cdr3_aa: CASSQDRGVSTDTQYF
v_call: TRBV3-1/TRBV3-2
j_call: TRBJ2-3
d_call: .
clone_size: .

cdr3_nt: TGTGCCAGCAGCGGGAGACAGGGGTCCACTGAAGCTTTCTTT
cdr3_aa: CASSGRQGSTEAFF
v_call: TRBV7-2
j_call: TRBJ1-1
d_call: TRBD1
clone_size: few